This note documents a single TCR beta chain sequence. This record comes from a study of blood T cell repertoires in COVID-19. Study summary: Acute-phase and convalescent COVID-19 samples originated in the United States, Italy and Spain.

Study processing details: Reference gene primer amplification in the assay estimated nucleated cell counts. Clones were read by immunoSEQ multiplex PCR, and TCRdb kept only the in-frame ones, dropping some. That table supplies the V and J calls and clone size; D and trimming were determined from the DNA. The sample includes 80,000 to 100,000 clones, less than 95% of them seen just once. Germline CDR1 reads SGHVS; CDR2 reads FQNEAQ. With 5 bases removed from V and 1 base from J, the gap between germline ends came to 12 bases. This CDR3 comprises 15 residues. V and J are TRBV7-8 and TRBJ1-5; D possibly corresponds to TRBD1 (6 bases). This clonotype was sampled from a man in his 60s with acute or convalescent COVID-19. The specimen was peripheral blood. CDR3 nucleotides: TGTGCCAGCAGCACACAGGGAATGAGCAATCAGCCCCAGCATTTT. This encodes CASSTQGMSNQPQHF.